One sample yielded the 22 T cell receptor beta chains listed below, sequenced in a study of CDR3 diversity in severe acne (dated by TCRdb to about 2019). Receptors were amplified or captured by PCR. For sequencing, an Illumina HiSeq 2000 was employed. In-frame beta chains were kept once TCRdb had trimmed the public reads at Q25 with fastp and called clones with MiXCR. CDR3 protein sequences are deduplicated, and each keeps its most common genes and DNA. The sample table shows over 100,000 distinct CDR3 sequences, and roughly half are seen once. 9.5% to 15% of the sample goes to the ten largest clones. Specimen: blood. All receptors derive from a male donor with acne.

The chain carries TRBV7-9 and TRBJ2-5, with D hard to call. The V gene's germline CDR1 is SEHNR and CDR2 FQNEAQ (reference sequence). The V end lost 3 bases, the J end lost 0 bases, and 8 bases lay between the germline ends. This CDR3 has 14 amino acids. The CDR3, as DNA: TGTGCCAGCAGCTTCTCGACGTACCAAGAGACCCAGTACTTC. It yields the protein CASSFSTYQETQYF. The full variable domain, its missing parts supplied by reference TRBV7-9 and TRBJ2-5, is DTGVSQNPRHKITKRGQNVTFRCDPISEHNRLYWYRQTLGQGPEFLTYFQNEAQLEKSRLLSDRFSAERPKGSFSTLEIQRTEQGDSAMYLCASSFSTYQETQYFGPGTRLLVL.

CDR3 bases: TGTGCCAGCAGTGCCCGGGACACCAATGGAGCGTCCATGACTAATGAAAAACTGTTTTTT. Translating it yields CASSARDTNGASMTNEKLFF. This sequence joins TRBV25-1 and TRBJ1-4; tentatively, D is TRBD1 (6 bases). CDR3 length equals 20 residues. In germline, CDR1 is MGHDK, CDR2 SYGVNS. V was cut by 4 bases and J by 2 bases, with 26 bases left in between.

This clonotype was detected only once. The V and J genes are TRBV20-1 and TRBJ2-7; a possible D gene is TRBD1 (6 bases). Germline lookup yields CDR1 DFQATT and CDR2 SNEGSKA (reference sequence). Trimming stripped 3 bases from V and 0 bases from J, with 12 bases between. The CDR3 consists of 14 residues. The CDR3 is CSASLGRGSYEQYF. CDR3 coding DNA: TGCAGTGCTAGCCTGGGCAGGGGCTCCTACGAGCAGTACTTC.

CDR3 DNA: TGTGCCAGCAGTACCCCGGGACTAACACAAGAGACCCAGTACTTC. This translates into CASSTPGLTQETQYF. The chain recombines TRBV3-1 with TRBJ2-5, with 7 bases fitting TRBD2. The length of the CDR3 is 15 residues. Germline-derived CDR1 and CDR2 are LGHDT and YNNKEL (reference sequence). V was clipped by 6 bases and J by 2 bases; unmatched bases: 9.

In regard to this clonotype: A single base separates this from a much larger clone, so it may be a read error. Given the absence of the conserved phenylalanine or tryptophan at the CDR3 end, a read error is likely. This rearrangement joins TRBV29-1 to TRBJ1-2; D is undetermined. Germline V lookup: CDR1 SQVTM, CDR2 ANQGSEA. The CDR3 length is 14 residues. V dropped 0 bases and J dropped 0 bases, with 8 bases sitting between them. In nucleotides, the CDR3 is TGCAGCGTTGAAGAGGGGTTCCCTAACTATGGCTACACCTCC. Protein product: CSVEEGFPNYGYTS.

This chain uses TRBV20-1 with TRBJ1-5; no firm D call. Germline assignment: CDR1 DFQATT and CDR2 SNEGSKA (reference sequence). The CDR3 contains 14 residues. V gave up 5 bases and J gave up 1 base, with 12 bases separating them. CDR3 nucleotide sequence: TGCAGTGCTGAAGCCGCAAACAGCAATCAGCCCCAGCATTTT. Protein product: CSAEAANSNQPQHF.

Written as DNA, the CDR3 is TGTGCCAGCAGCTCCTTTAGGGAGTACGAGCAGTACTTC. It specifies CASSSFREYEQYF. The chain uses TRBV7-6 and TRBJ2-7; D is perhaps TRBD2 (5 bases). This CDR3 contains 13 residues. Germline assignment: CDR1 SGHVS and CDR2 FNYEAQ. Trimming removed 4 bases from V and 4 bases from J, with 11 bases in between. Full variable domain (remainder filled in from reference TRBV7-6 and TRBJ2-7): GAGVSQSPRYKVTKRGQDVALRCDPISGHVSLYWYRQALGQGPEFLTYFNYEAQQDKSGLPNDRFSAERPEGSISTLTIQRTEQRDSAMYRCASSSFREYEQYFGPGTRLTVT.

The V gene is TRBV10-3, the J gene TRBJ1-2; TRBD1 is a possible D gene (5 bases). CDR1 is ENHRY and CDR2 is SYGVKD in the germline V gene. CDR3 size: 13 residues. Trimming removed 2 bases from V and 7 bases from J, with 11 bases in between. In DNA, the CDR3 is TGTGCCATCAGTGAGACCGGGGACTTTGGCTACACCTTC. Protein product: CAISETGDFGYTF.

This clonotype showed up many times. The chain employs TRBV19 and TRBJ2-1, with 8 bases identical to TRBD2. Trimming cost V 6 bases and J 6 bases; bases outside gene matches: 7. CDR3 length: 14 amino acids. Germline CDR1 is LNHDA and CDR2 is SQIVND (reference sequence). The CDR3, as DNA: TGTGCCAGTAGGGAAGCGGGAGTGGGCAATGAGCAGTTCTTC. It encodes CASREAGVGNEQFF.

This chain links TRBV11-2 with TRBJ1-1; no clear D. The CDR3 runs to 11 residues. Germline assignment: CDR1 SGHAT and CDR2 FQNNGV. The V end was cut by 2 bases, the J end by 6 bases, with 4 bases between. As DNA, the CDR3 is TGTGCCAGCAGCTTATCACCTGAAGCTTTCTTT. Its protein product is CASSLSPEAFF. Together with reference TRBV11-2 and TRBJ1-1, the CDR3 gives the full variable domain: EAGVAQSPRYKIIEKRQSVAFWCNPISGHATLYWYQQILGQGPKLLIQFQNNGVVDDSQLPKDRFSAERLKGVDSTLKIQPAKLEDSAVYLCASSLSPEAFFGQGTRLTVV.

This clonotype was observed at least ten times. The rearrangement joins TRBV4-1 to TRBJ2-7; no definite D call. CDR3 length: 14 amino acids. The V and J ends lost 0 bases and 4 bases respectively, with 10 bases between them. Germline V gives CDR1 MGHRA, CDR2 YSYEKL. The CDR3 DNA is TGCGCCAGCAGCCAAGAATGGCCCAGGTACGAGCAGTACTTC. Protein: CASSQEWPRYEQYF.

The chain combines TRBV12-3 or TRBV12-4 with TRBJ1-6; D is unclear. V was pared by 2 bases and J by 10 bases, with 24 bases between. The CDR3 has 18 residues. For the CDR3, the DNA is TGTGCCAGCAGTTTACGGACGGGATTGAGAGGTGGGCCGTCACCCCTCCACTTT. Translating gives CASSLRTGLRGGPSPLHF.

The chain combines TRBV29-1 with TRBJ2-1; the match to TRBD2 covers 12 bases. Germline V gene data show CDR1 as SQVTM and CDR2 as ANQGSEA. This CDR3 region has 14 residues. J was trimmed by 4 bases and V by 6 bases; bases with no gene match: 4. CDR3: CSVGTSGLYNEQFF. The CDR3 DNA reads TGCAGCGTCGGGACTAGCGGGTTATACAATGAGCAGTTCTTC.

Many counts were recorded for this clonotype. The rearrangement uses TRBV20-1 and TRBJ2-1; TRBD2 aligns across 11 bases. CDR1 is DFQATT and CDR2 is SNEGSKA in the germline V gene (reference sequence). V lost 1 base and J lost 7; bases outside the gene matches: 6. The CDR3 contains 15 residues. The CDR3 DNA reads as TGCAGTGCTAGAGTACTAGCGGGAGCGAGAAATGAGCAGTTCTTC. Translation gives CSARVLAGARNEQFF.

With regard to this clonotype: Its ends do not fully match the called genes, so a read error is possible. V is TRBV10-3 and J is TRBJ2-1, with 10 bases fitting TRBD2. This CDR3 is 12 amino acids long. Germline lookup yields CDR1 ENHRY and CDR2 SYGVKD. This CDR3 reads CAISAGGLAEVF. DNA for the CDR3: TGTGCCATCAGTGCAGGAGGACTAGCGGAGGTCTTC.

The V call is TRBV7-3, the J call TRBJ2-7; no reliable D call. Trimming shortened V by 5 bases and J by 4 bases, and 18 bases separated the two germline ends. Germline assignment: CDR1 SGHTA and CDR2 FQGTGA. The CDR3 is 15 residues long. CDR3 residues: CASSQEASGLYEQYF. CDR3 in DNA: TGTGCCAGCAGCCAAGAGGCGTCAGGCTTATACGAGCAGTACTTC.

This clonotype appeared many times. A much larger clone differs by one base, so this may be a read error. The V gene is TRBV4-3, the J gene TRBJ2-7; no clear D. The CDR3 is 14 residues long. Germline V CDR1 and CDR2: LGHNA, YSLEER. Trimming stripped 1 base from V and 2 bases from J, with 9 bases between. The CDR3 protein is CASSQGAVPYEQYF. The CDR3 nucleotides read TGCGCCAGCAGCCAAGGGGCAGTCCCCTACGAGCAGTACTTC.

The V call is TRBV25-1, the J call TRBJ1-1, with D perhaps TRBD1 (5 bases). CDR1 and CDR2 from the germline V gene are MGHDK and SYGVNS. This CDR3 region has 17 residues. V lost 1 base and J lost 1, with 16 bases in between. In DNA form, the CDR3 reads TGTGCCAGCAGTGAATTTAATTCGCCCAGGGAGAACACTGAAGCTTTCTTT. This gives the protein CASSEFNSPRENTEAFF. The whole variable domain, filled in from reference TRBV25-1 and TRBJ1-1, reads EADIYQTPRYLVIGTGKKITLECSQTMGHDKMYWYQQDPGMELHLIHYSYGVNSTEKGDLSSESTVSRIRTEHFPLTLESARPSHTSQYLCASSEFNSPRENTEAFFGQGTRLTVV.

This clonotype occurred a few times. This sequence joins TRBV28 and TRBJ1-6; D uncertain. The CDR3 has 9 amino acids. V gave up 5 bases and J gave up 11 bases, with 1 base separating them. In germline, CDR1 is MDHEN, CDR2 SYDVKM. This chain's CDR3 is CASSPPLHF. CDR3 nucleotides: TGTGCCAGCAGTCCACCCCTCCACTTT.

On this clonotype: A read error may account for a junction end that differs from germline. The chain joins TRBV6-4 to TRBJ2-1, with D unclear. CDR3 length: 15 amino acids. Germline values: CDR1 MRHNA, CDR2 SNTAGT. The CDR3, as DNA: TGTGCCAGCAGTAAAACGACCCTCTCCTACAATGGGCAGTTCTTC. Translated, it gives CASSKTTLSYNGQFF.

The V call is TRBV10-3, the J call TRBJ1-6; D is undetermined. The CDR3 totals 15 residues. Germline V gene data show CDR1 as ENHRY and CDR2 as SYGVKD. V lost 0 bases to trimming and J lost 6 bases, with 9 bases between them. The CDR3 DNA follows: TGTGCCATCAGTGAGTCGGGCAGGATTAATTCACCCCTCCACTTT. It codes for CAISESGRINSPLHF.

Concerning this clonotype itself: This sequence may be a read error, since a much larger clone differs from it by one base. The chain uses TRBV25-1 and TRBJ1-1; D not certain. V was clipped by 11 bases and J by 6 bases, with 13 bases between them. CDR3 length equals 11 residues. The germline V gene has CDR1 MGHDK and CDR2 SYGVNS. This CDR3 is CAAGDAPEAFF. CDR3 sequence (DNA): TGTGCCGCCGGAGACGCCCCTGAAGCTTTCTTT. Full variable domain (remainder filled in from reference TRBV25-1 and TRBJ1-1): EADIYQTPRYLVIGTGKKITLECSQTMGHDKMYWYQQDPGMELHLIHYSYGVNSTEKGDLSSESTVSRIRTEHFPLTLESARPSHTSQYLCAAGDAPEAFFGQGTRLTVV.